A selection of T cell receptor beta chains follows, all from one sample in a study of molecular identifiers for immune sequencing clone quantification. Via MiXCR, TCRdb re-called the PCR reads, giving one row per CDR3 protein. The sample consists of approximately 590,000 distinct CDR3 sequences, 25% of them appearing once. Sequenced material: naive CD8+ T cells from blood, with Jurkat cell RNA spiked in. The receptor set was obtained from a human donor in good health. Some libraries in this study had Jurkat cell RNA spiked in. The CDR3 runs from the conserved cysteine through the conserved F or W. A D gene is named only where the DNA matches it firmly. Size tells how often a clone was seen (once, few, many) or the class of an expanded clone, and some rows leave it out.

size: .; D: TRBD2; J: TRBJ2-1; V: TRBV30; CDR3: CAWGTSGFEGGLDNEQFF; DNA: TGTGCCTGGGGGACTAGCGGGTTCGAAGGGGGCCTAGACAATGAGCAGTTCTTC
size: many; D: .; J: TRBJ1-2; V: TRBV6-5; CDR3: CASTLGGYGYTF; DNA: TGTGCCAGCACCCTAGGGGGATACGGCTACACCTTC
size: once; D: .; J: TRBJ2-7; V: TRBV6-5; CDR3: CASSRAPIGTRIYEQYF; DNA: TGTGCCAGCAGTCGAGCCCCGATCGGGACAAGGATCTACGAGCAGTACTTC
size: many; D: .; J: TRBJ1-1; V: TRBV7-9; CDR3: CASSLVGGPDWTEAFF; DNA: TGTGCCAGCAGCTTAGTCGGGGGGCCGGATTGGACTGAAGCTTTCTTT
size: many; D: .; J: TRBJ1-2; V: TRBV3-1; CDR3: CASSQAWTEDGYGYTF; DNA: TGTGCCAGCAGCCAAGCATGGACAGAGGATGGCTATGGCTACACCTTC
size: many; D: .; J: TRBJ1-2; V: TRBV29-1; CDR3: CSVTDRLLDLGYTF; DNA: TGCAGCGTTACCGACCGCTTACTTGATCTTGGCTACACCTTC
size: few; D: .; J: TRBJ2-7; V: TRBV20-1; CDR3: CSAREKGLGVEQYF; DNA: TGCAGTGCTAGAGAGAAAGGGCTCGGGGTCGAGCAGTACTTC
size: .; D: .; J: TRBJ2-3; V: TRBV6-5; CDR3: CASSGTSSTQYF; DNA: TGTGCCAGCAGCGGGACTTCTAGTACGCAGTATTTT
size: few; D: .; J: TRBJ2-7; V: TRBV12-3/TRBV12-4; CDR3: CASSRWTDSYEQYF; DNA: TGTGCCAGCAGCCGCTGGACGGACTCCTACGAGCAGTACTTC
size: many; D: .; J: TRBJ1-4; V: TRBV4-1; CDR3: CASSQGGAAEKLFF; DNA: TGCGCCAGCAGCCAAGGTGGGGCGGCTGAAAAACTGTTTTTT
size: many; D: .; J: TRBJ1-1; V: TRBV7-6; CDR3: CASSLEMNTEAFF; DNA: TGTGCCAGCAGCTTGGAAATGAACACTGAAGCTTTCTTT
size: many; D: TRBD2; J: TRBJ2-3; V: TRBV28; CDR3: CASSSLAGGPVTNTDTQYF; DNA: TGTGCCAGCAGTTCGTTAGCGGGAGGGCCCGTAACAAACACAGATACGCAGTATTTT
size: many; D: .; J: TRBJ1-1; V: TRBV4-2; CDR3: CASSQDRLGGQLNTEAFF; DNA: TGTGCCAGCAGCCAAGACCGGCTCGGAGGACAGCTGAACACTGAAGCTTTCTTT
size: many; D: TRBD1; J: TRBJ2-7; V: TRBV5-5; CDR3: CASRTGASYEQYF; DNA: TGTGCCAGCAGGACAGGGGCTTCCTACGAGCAGTACTTC
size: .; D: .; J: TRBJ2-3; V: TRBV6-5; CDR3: CASSKDEGYEDTQYF; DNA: TGTGCCAGCAGTAAGGACGAGGGGTATGAAGATACGCAGTATTTT
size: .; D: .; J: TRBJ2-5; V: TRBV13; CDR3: CASSGIPETETQYF; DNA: TGTGCCAGCAGCGGCATCCCCGAGACGGAGACCCAGTACTTC
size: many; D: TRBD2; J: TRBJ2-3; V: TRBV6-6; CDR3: CASSYLIAGVTDTQYF; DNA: TGTGCCAGCAGTTACCTAATAGCGGGGGTCACAGATACGCAGTATTTT
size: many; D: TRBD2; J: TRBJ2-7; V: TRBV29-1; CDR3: CSVVLAGGYEQYF; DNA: TGCAGCGTTGTGTTAGCGGGAGGGTACGAGCAGTACTTC
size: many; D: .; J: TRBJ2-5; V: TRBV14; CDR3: CASSQDVHLRDF; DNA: TGTGCCAGCAGCCAAGACGTCCATCTCCGGGACTTC
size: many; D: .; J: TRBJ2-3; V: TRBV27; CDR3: CASSLKSRTDTQYF; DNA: TGTGCCAGCAGTTTAAAGTCCCGCACAGATACGCAGTATTTT
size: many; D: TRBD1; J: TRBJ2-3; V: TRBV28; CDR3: CASSFPGTDHSTDTQYF; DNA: TGTGCCAGCAGTTTTCCCGGGACAGATCATAGCACAGATACGCAGTATTTT
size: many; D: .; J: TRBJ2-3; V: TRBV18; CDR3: CASSPPDIVESTQYF; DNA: TGTGCCAGCTCACCACCGGACATTGTCGAAAGTACGCAGTATTTT
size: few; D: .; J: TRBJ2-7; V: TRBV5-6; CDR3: CASSLNSEQYF; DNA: TGTGCCAGCAGCTTGAATTCCGAGCAGTACTTC
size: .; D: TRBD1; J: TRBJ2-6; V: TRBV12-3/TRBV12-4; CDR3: CASNQGQGIGGANVLTF; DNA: TGTGCCAGCAACCAGGGACAGGGGATTGGTGGGGCCAACGTCCTGACTTTC
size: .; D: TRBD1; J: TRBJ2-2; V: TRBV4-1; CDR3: CATKRGGDTGELFF; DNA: TGCGCCACCAAGAGAGGGGGCGACACCGGGGAGCTGTTTTTT
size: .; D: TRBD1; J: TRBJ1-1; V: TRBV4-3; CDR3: CASSRDARDRDLEAFF; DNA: TGCGCCAGCAGCCGAGACGCCCGGGACAGGGACTTGGAAGCTTTCTTT
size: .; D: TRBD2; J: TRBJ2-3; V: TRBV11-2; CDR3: CASSLGLAGGGVGTDTQYF; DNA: TGTGCCAGCAGCTTAGGACTAGCGGGGGGCGGAGTGGGCACAGATACGCAGTATTTT
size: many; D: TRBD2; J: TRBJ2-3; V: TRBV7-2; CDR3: CASSDGTSGILESDTQYF; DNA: TGTGCCAGCAGCGATGGGACTAGCGGGATTTTGGAATCAGATACGCAGTATTTT
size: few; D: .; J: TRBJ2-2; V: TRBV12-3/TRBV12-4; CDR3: CASTMEGAGTGELFF; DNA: TGTGCCAGCACCATGGAGGGAGCTGGTACCGGGGAGCTGTTTTTT
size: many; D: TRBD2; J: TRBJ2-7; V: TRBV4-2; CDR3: CASSQEWTSGTYEQYF; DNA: TGTGCCAGCAGCCAAGAGTGGACTAGCGGGACCTACGAGCAGTACTTC
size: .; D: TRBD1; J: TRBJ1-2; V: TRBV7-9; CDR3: CASSLAPDRGHGYTF; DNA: TGTGCCAGCAGCTTAGCCCCGGACAGGGGGCACGGCTACACCTTC
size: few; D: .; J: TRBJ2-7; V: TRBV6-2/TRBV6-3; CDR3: CASSYAAGWREQYF; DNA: TGTGCCAGCAGTTACGCCGCAGGGTGGAGGGAGCAGTACTTC